A selection of T cell receptor beta chains follows, all from one sample in a study of post-analysis software for immune sequencing data. One entry per CDR3 protein, called by TCRdb with MiXCR from the PCR reads. The sample carries roughly 700,000 distinct CDR3 sequences, 30% recorded once. Specimen: blood. The receptors come from a girl aged 10-17 years with multiple sclerosis. Each CDR3 is given with its conserved first and last residue. The D gene is left open where the match is weak. Expanded clones get a size class; other rows say once, few or many, or leave the size out.

NA | TRBD2 | TRBJ2-7 | TRBV6-6 | TGTGTCAGCAGGTTGCGGGCTAGCGGGACCTACGAGCAGTACTTC | CVSRLRASGTYEQYF
many | NA | TRBJ2-1 | TRBV4-3 | TGCGCCAGCAGCCAAGATTCGGCAGGTTGGAACAATGAGCAGTTCTTC | CASSQDSAGWNNEQFF
NA | NA | TRBJ2-1 | TRBV24-1 | TGTGCCACCAGTGAATATTACAATGAGCAGTTCTTC | CATSEYYNEQFF
few | NA | TRBJ2-3 | TRBV11-2 | TGTGCCAGCAGCTTAGAATATTCGGATACGCAGTATTTT | CASSLEYSDTQYF
NA | NA | TRBJ2-4 | TRBV6-1 | TGTGCCAGCAGTGTGCGATTAGACATTCAGTACTTC | CASSVRLDIQYF
NA | TRBD2 | TRBJ2-5 | TRBV20-1 | TGCAGTGCTTTAGTTATTGGACTAGTGAGGGAGACCCAGTACTTC | CSALVIGLVRETQYF
NA | TRBD2 | TRBJ2-1 | TRBV7-2 | TGCGCCAGCAGCTCCCCCCTGGGCGGGGGGGCTTACAATGAGCAGTTCTTC | CASSSPLGGGAYNEQFF
NA | TRBD1 | TRBJ2-5 | TRBV15 | TGTGCCACCAGCAGAGAGACGACAGGGGCGGGAGAGACCCAGTACTTC | CATSRETTGAGETQYF
NA | TRBD2 | TRBJ2-3 | TRBV20-1 | TGCAGTGCCAAACTAGCGTTCGGCACAGATACGCAGTATTTT | CSAKLAFGTDTQYF
NA | TRBD1 | TRBJ2-1 | TRBV12-3/TRBV12-4 | TGTGCCAGCAGGTTAGGGACAGGGGCCAATGAGCAGCTCTTC | CASRLGTGANEQLF
few | NA | TRBJ2-7 | TRBV7-2 | TGTGCCAGCAGCCCCCGGAGGATGGGCGAGCAGTACTTC | CASSPRRMGEQYF
NA | TRBD2 | TRBJ2-7 | TRBV18 | TGTGCCAGCTCGCCGACTAGCGGGATAAGCGAGCAGTACTTC | CASSPTSGISEQYF
NA | TRBD2 | TRBJ2-3 | TRBV7-2 | TGTGCCAGCAGCTCCTCTAGACTAGCGGGAGACACAGATACGCAGTATTTT | CASSSSRLAGDTDTQYF
NA | TRBD2 | TRBJ2-4 | TRBV2 | TGTGCCAGCAGACCTAGCGGGGGGCTAGCCAAAAACATTCAGTACTTC | CASRPSGGLAKNIQYF
once | TRBD1 | TRBJ2-1 | TRBV12-5 | TGTGCTAGTGGTTGGGGGGACAGGGGGAATGAGCAGTTCTTC | CASGWGDRGNEQFF
NA | TRBD1 | TRBJ1-1 | TRBV19 | TGTGCCAGTAGTGTACAGGGGCGGGGCACTGAAGCTTTCTTT | CASSVQGRGTEAFF
NA | TRBD1 | TRBJ2-1 | TRBV6-2/TRBV6-3 | TGTGCCAGCAGTTACGGTCAGGGGGTAGATGAGCGGTTCTTC | CASSYGQGVDERFF
NA | NA | TRBJ1-1 | TRBV4-1 | TGCGCCAGCAGCGCCCGGAGAACTGAAGCTTTCTTT | CASSARRTEAFF
NA | NA | TRBJ1-2 | TRBV12-3/TRBV12-4 | TGTGCCAGCAGTTTTTTGGGGGTTAACTATGGCTACACCTTC | CASSFLGVNYGYTF
few | NA | TRBJ1-2 | TRBV3-1 | TGTGCCAGCAGCATAGGATGGGGCTATGGCTACACCTTC | CASSIGWGYGYTF
NA | TRBD1 | TRBJ1-2 | TRBV7-2 | TGTGCCAGCAGCAGACTGGGTCAGGGGGTCAACTATGGCTACACCTTC | CASSRLGQGVNYGYTF
few | NA | TRBJ2-4 | TRBV5-1 | TGCGCCAGCAGCCGACGACCGGGGGGCATTTTGGATGAAAACATTCAGTACTTC | CASSRRPGGILDENIQYF
NA | NA | TRBJ1-1 | TRBV6-5 | TGTGCCAGCAGTTACTCGCTTGTACCCAGACGTTCTGAAGCTTTCTTT | CASSYSLVPRRSEAFF
NA | NA | TRBJ1-1 | TRBV11-2 | TGTGCCAGCAGCTTTTCGGGCGGGGGGACTGAAGCTTTCTTT | CASSFSGGGTEAFF
once | TRBD1 | TRBJ1-6 | TRBV4-1 | TGCGCCAGCAGACTCACAATGGGACAGGGTAATTCACCCCTCCACTTT | CASRLTMGQGNSPLHF
NA | NA | TRBJ2-7 | TRBV5-1 | TGCGCCAACAGCTTGAGGACAAACTCCTACGAGCAGTACTTC | CANSLRTNSYEQYF
NA | TRBD1 | TRBJ2-2 | TRBV2 | TGTGCCAGCCAGGACGGGACAGGGTACACCGGGGAGCTGTTTTTT | CASQDGTGYTGELFF
NA | NA | TRBJ1-5 | TRBV6-2/TRBV6-3 | TGTGCCAGCAGCTCAGTCGGGGACAGCAATCAGCCCCAGCATTTT | CASSSVGDSNQPQHF
NA | NA | TRBJ1-1 | TRBV2 | TGTGCCAGCCCGGTGGGGGGGGTTGAAGCTTTCTTT | CASPVGGVEAFF
NA | NA | TRBJ1-6 | TRBV6-5 | TGTGCCAGCAGTTACGGGGCTAGGGGACACCGAAATAATTCACCCCTCCACTTT | CASSYGARGHRNNSPLHF
NA | TRBD2 | TRBJ2-7 | TRBV29-1 | TGCAGCGTTTCCCGACTAGCGGGGCGAGGGAACTACGAGCAGTACTTC | CSVSRLAGRGNYEQYF
few | NA | TRBJ2-7 | TRBV12-3/TRBV12-4 | TGTGCCAGCAGTTTAGTCGGAGACTACGAGCAGTACTTC | CASSLVGDYEQYF
few | NA | TRBJ1-2 | TRBV4-3 | TGCGCCAGCAGCCAAGACCCTGGACCCACCGGTGGCTACACCTTC | CASSQDPGPTGGYTF
NA | NA | TRBJ2-1 | TRBV2 | TGTGCCAGCCAGGGGCCGACCACCTACAATGAGCAGTTCTTC | CASQGPTTYNEQFF
NA | TRBD2 | TRBJ2-1 | TRBV20-1 | TGCAGTGCTCGAACCCCGGGACTAGCGGGAGCGGCCCTCTACAATGAGCAGTTCTTC | CSARTPGLAGAALYNEQFF
NA | TRBD1 | TRBJ2-5 | TRBV4-1 | TGTGCCAGCAGCCCCGGCTGGGACAGGGTATTGGAGACCCAGTACTTC | CASSPGWDRVLETQYF
few | TRBD2 | TRBJ2-1 | TRBV14 | TGTGCCAGCAGCCAAGATCGACTAGCGGCTGGGAATGAGCAGTTCTTC | CASSQDRLAAGNEQFF
few | TRBD2 | TRBJ2-1 | TRBV5-1 | TGCGCCAGCAGCCGGGATGCGGGACTAGCGGGACCAAATGAGCAGTTCTTC | CASSRDAGLAGPNEQFF
few | NA | TRBJ1-2 | TRBV10-3 | TGTGCCATCACTCCGGGGGCCTTCGGGGGCTACACCTTC | CAITPGAFGGYTF
NA | TRBD1 | TRBJ2-5 | TRBV4-3 | TGCGCCAGCAGCCAAGCTCCCGGACAGGGCCCTCGGGAGACCCAGTACTTC | CASSQAPGQGPRETQYF
few | NA | TRBJ1-2 | TRBV7-9 | TGTGCCAGCAGCTTAGTAGGGACACCAACCACTAACTATGGCTACACCTTC | CASSLVGTPTTNYGYTF
NA | NA | TRBJ2-7 | TRBV15 | TGTGCCACCAGCAGAGAACGTGACGTAACCGTCTACGAGCAGTACTTC | CATSRERDVTVYEQYF
NA | TRBD1 | TRBJ2-5 | TRBV19 | TGTGCCAGTAGTACCGACAGGGGAGGAGGGCAAGGGACCCAGTACTTC | CASSTDRGGGQGTQYF
few | TRBD2 | TRBJ2-5 | TRBV6-6 | TGTGCCAGCAGCCCCGGGACTAGCGGGTTCGAGGAGACCCAGTACTTC | CASSPGTSGFEETQYF
few | TRBD1 | TRBJ2-1 | TRBV10-3 | TGTGCCATCAGTCTCCGGGACAGGGTAGGGGATGAGCAGTTCTTC | CAISLRDRVGDEQFF
few | TRBD1 | TRBJ1-1 | TRBV27 | TGTGCCAGCAGTAGCCCGGGACAGGCGGCAACTGAAGCTTTCTTT | CASSSPGQAATEAFF